The clone carrying this T cell receptor (beta chain) appeared a few times. These data are taken from a study of blood T cells in healthy people across ages. CDR1 is SGHRS, CDR2 YFSETQ, per germline. Losses at the gene ends were 4 bases for V and 8 bases for J; bases not matched to a gene: 8. The CDR3 contains 14 residues. The authors ran a second PCR of about 6 to 11 cycles using a sample-barcoded 5' primer and a J-beta primer mix. MiXCR, run by TCRdb on the 5' RACE reads, gives a single entry per CDR3 protein. The sample has about 1,400,000 distinct CDR3 sequences, around 55% seen once; the top ten hold about 6.7%.

The sequence was obtained from a young man in good health. The sample was blood. This rearrangement joins TRBV5-1 to TRBJ1-4; 7 bases match TRBD1. CDR3 residues: CASSGLGTAEKLFF. The CDR3 DNA follows: TGCGCCAGCAGCGGGCTGGGGACAGCGGAAAAACTGTTTTTT.